This T cell receptor (beta chain) was found in a study of blood T cell repertoires in COVID-19. Study in general: Acute and convalescent COVID-19 samples came from the United States, Italy and Spain.

As originally analysed: Counts of nucleated cells, estimated from reference gene primer amplification, were obtained. Profiled with immunoSEQ multiplex PCR; TCRdb holds only in-frame clones, not every one. Clone size and the V and J calls come from that table; the DNA yielded D and trimming. The sample records 40,000 or so clones, approximately 70% being singletons. This sequence was found in a man older than 75 with acute or convalescent COVID-19. Sequences were obtained from peripheral blood.

CDR3 amino acids: CATSKRGLPANTGELFF. The DNA for the CDR3 is TGTGCCACCAGCAAGCGAGGCCTTCCCGCGAACACCGGGGAGCTGTTTTTT. The chain is built from TRBV15 and TRBJ2-2; D not resolved. V lost 4 bases, J lost 0 bases, and 15 bases lay in between. The CDR3 is 17 residues long. Germline lookup yields CDR1 LNHNV and CDR2 YYDKDF (reference sequence).